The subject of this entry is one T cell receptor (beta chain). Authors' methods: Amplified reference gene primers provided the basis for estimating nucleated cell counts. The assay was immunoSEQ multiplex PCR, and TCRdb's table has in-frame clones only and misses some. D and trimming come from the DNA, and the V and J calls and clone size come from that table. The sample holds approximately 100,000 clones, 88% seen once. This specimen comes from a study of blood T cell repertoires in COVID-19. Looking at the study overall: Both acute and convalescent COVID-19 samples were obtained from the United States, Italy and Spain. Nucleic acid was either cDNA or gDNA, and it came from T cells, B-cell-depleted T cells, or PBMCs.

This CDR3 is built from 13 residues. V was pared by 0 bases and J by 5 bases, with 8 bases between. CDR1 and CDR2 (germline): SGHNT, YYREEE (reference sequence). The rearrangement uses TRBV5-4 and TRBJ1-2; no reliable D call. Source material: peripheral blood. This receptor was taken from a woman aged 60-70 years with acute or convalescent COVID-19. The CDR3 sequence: CASSLVGGYGYTF. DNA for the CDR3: TGTGCCAGCAGCTTGGTGGGAGGTTATGGCTACACCTTC.